These T cell receptor beta chains were read from a single sample in a study of blood T cell repertoires in COVID-19. Produced via immunoSEQ multiplex PCR; TCRdb's table is partial and in-frame only. The sample lists more than 150,000 clones, 87% seen once, with approximately 2% in the top ten. Sequenced material: PBMCs or T cells enriched from blood (not recorded which). Source of these receptors: a woman between 25 and 40 years old who had recovered from COVID-19. Each CDR3 is given with its conserved first and last residue. Each record gives: D gene, V gene, J gene, clone size, CDR3 DNA, CDR3 protein. D genes are given only for firm matches. Only some rows state a clone size, as once, few, many or a class for expanded clones.

d_gene: NA
v_gene: TRBV29-1
j_gene: TRBJ2-3
abundance: NA
CDR3nt: TGCAGCGTTAAAGGACAGTACACAGATACGCAGTATTTT
CDR3aa: CSVKGQYTDTQYF

d_gene: NA
v_gene: TRBV13
j_gene: TRBJ1-6
abundance: NA
CDR3nt: TGTGCCAGCAGCACTGGGCCCAGTAATTCACCCCTCCACTTT
CDR3aa: CASSTGPSNSPLHF

d_gene: NA
v_gene: TRBV5-4
j_gene: TRBJ1-5
abundance: NA
CDR3nt: TGTGCCAGCAGCTTTCTGGGTAGCGATCAGCCCCAGCATTTT
CDR3aa: CASSFLGSDQPQHF

d_gene: NA
v_gene: TRBV7-2
j_gene: TRBJ2-7
abundance: NA
CDR3nt: TGTGCCAGCAGCTTCGGGACTGGCTACGAGCAGTACTTC
CDR3aa: CASSFGTGYEQYF

d_gene: NA
v_gene: TRBV12-3/TRBV12-4
j_gene: TRBJ1-1
abundance: NA
CDR3nt: TGTGCCAGCAAAGGGGACACTGAAGCTTTCTTT
CDR3aa: CASKGDTEAFF

d_gene: NA
v_gene: TRBV21-1
j_gene: TRBJ2-1
abundance: NA
CDR3nt: TGTGCCAGCAGCAAAAGGTTAAGCCTAGCGATTTTCCATGAGCAGTTCTTC
CDR3aa: CASSKRLSLAIFHEQFF

d_gene: TRBD1
v_gene: TRBV5-1
j_gene: TRBJ2-3
abundance: NA
CDR3nt: TGCGCCAGCAGCGCAGGGACAGGGGGTGGAGATACGCAGTATTTT
CDR3aa: CASSAGTGGGDTQYF

d_gene: NA
v_gene: TRBV23-1
j_gene: TRBJ1-6
abundance: NA
CDR3nt: TGCGCCAGCACCACCATACGAAGCTCACCCCTCCACTTT
CDR3aa: CASTTIRSSPLHF

d_gene: TRBD1
v_gene: TRBV5-4
j_gene: TRBJ2-1
abundance: NA
CDR3nt: TGTGCCAGCAGACGGGACAGGGCTTCCTACAATGAGCAGTTCTTC
CDR3aa: CASRRDRASYNEQFF

d_gene: NA
v_gene: TRBV25-1
j_gene: TRBJ1-4
abundance: NA
CDR3nt: TGTGCCAGCAGTGAATACGGGGTTGGATTGGGGGAAAAACTGTTTTTT
CDR3aa: CASSEYGVGLGEKLFF

d_gene: NA
v_gene: TRBV6-5
j_gene: TRBJ1-5
abundance: few
CDR3nt: TGTGCCAGCATGACAGGACCCTACGGCAATCAGCCCCAGCATTTT
CDR3aa: CASMTGPYGNQPQHF

d_gene: NA
v_gene: TRBV21-1
j_gene: TRBJ1-3
abundance: NA
CDR3nt: TGTGCCAGCAGCTATCTCCCGGGACAGGGGGCGCCAAAAGGAAACACCATATATTTT
CDR3aa: CASSYLPGQGAPKGNTIYF

d_gene: TRBD1
v_gene: TRBV7-3
j_gene: TRBJ1-2
abundance: NA
CDR3nt: TGTGCCAGCAGCCCCCGGACAGGGGAGACCTCCGGCTACACCTTC
CDR3aa: CASSPRTGETSGYTF

d_gene: NA
v_gene: TRBV27
j_gene: TRBJ1-1
abundance: NA
CDR3nt: TGTGCCAGCAGGGCAGACAGCCGAACGACTGAAGCTTTCTTT
CDR3aa: CASRADSRTTEAFF

d_gene: TRBD1
v_gene: TRBV12-5
j_gene: TRBJ1-1
abundance: NA
CDR3nt: TGTGCTAGCCTAACAGGGGGCGTGAACACTGAAGCTTTCTTT
CDR3aa: CASLTGGVNTEAFF

d_gene: TRBD1
v_gene: TRBV19
j_gene: TRBJ1-1
abundance: NA
CDR3nt: TGTGCCAGTACGACGACAGGGAGGTCTGAAGCTTTCTTT
CDR3aa: CASTTTGRSEAFF

d_gene: NA
v_gene: TRBV6-5
j_gene: TRBJ2-2
abundance: NA
CDR3nt: TGTGCCAGCAGCAGAGGCACCGGGGAGCTGTTTTTT
CDR3aa: CASSRGTGELFF

d_gene: TRBD2
v_gene: TRBV9
j_gene: TRBJ2-2
abundance: NA
CDR3nt: TGTGCCAGCGGACTAGCGGGGGGCCCCGGGGAGCTGTTTTTT
CDR3aa: CASGLAGGPGELFF

d_gene: TRBD1
v_gene: TRBV5-4
j_gene: TRBJ1-1
abundance: NA
CDR3nt: TGTGCCAGCAGCTTCGGGGACAGGAACACTGAAGCTTTCTTT
CDR3aa: CASSFGDRNTEAFF

d_gene: TRBD1
v_gene: TRBV2
j_gene: TRBJ1-1
abundance: few
CDR3nt: TGTGCCAGCAGTGAAGCGCTTCTTGACAGGGATTTCACTGAAGCTTTCTTT
CDR3aa: CASSEALLDRDFTEAFF

d_gene: TRBD2
v_gene: TRBV19
j_gene: TRBJ2-1
abundance: NA
CDR3nt: TGTGCCAGTAGCCAAACCCGGACTAGCGGGCCGTACAATGAGCAGTTCTTC
CDR3aa: CASSQTRTSGPYNEQFF

d_gene: NA
v_gene: TRBV5-1
j_gene: TRBJ1-6
abundance: NA
CDR3nt: TGCGCCAGCAGCTTGTCCGGGGGGTTTTCACCCCTCCACTTT
CDR3aa: CASSLSGGFSPLHF

d_gene: NA
v_gene: TRBV30
j_gene: TRBJ1-2
abundance: NA
CDR3nt: TGTGCCTGGAGTGTTGCTTTCGGGTATGGCTACACCTTC
CDR3aa: CAWSVAFGYGYTF

d_gene: TRBD1
v_gene: TRBV4-2
j_gene: TRBJ1-1
abundance: few
CDR3nt: TGTGCCAGCAGCCAGACTCGACAGGGGGTCACTGAAGCTTTCTTT
CDR3aa: CASSQTRQGVTEAFF

d_gene: NA
v_gene: TRBV10-3
j_gene: TRBJ1-2
abundance: NA
CDR3nt: TGTGCCATCATGAGGAGTAAGGGGAACTATGGCTACACCTTC
CDR3aa: CAIMRSKGNYGYTF

d_gene: TRBD2
v_gene: TRBV9
j_gene: TRBJ2-1
abundance: NA
CDR3nt: TGTGCCAGCAGGTCGAGCGGGAGGGCCGCCTACAATGAGCAGTTCTTC
CDR3aa: CASRSSGRAAYNEQFF

d_gene: NA
v_gene: TRBV6-5
j_gene: TRBJ1-5
abundance: NA
CDR3nt: TGTGCCAGCAGGAGGGGCTCAGCGGGATATCAGCCCCAGCATTTT
CDR3aa: CASRRGSAGYQPQHF

d_gene: TRBD1
v_gene: TRBV7-2
j_gene: TRBJ2-1
abundance: once
CDR3nt: TGTGCCAGCAGCTTAGCTTCCGGGACAGGGTCCAATGAGCAGTTCTTC
CDR3aa: CASSLASGTGSNEQFF

d_gene: NA
v_gene: TRBV4-3
j_gene: TRBJ1-1
abundance: medium-sized
CDR3nt: TGCGCCAGCAGCGCTCGACAGAAAGATGAAGCTTTCTTT
CDR3aa: CASSARQKDEAFF

d_gene: TRBD2
v_gene: TRBV3-1/TRBV3-2
j_gene: TRBJ2-1
abundance: NA
CDR3nt: TGTGCCAGCAGCCCCCCGACTAGCGGGTCCTACAATGAGCAGTTCTTC
CDR3aa: CASSPPTSGSYNEQFF

d_gene: TRBD1
v_gene: TRBV5-4
j_gene: TRBJ1-2
abundance: NA
CDR3nt: TGTGCCAGCAGCCAAACGACAGGGCGCTATGGCTACACCTTC
CDR3aa: CASSQTTGRYGYTF

d_gene: NA
v_gene: TRBV6-4
j_gene: TRBJ2-2
abundance: NA
CDR3nt: TGTGCCAGCAGTCCCCAACTAGCAACCGGGGAGCTGTTTTTT
CDR3aa: CASSPQLATGELFF

d_gene: TRBD1
v_gene: TRBV6-5
j_gene: TRBJ1-2
abundance: NA
CDR3nt: TGTGCCAGCAGAGACCGGGACAGGGCCGCTAAAGGCTACACCTTC
CDR3aa: CASRDRDRAAKGYTF

d_gene: NA
v_gene: TRBV19
j_gene: TRBJ1-2
abundance: NA
CDR3nt: TGTGCCAGTATTAGGGGGGGGCCGTTCTTTAATAGGGGCTACACCTTC
CDR3aa: CASIRGGPFFNRGYTF

d_gene: NA
v_gene: TRBV4-2
j_gene: TRBJ2-7
abundance: NA
CDR3nt: TGTGCCAGCAGCCAGAAGGGGGGGTCGCTTCCCTACGAGCAGTACTTC
CDR3aa: CASSQKGGSLPYEQYF

d_gene: NA
v_gene: TRBV5-6
j_gene: TRBJ2-7
abundance: once
CDR3nt: TGTGCCAGCAGCTCGAACAGTGACCACGAGCAGTACTTC
CDR3aa: CASSSNSDHEQYF

d_gene: TRBD2
v_gene: TRBV18
j_gene: TRBJ2-7
abundance: few
CDR3nt: TGTGCCAGCTCACCACCGACGGGAGGGCCTTACGAGCAGTACTTC
CDR3aa: CASSPPTGGPYEQYF

d_gene: NA
v_gene: TRBV30
j_gene: TRBJ2-7
abundance: NA
CDR3nt: TGTGCCTGGAGTCGGGACACCGCATCCTACGAGCAGTACTTC
CDR3aa: CAWSRDTASYEQYF

d_gene: NA
v_gene: TRBV6-4
j_gene: TRBJ1-5
abundance: NA
CDR3nt: TGTGCCAGCAGTTCAGGGAGCAATCAGCCCCAGCATTTT
CDR3aa: CASSSGSNQPQHF

d_gene: NA
v_gene: TRBV19
j_gene: TRBJ1-6
abundance: NA
CDR3nt: TGTGCCAGTAGTGTACAGGGTGGAAATTCACCCCTCCACTTT
CDR3aa: CASSVQGGNSPLHF